This T cell receptor (beta chain) appears in the sequencing data of a study of blood T cell repertoires in COVID-19. V lost 6 bases and J 0 bases, leaving 10 bases between the germline ends. CDR3 size: 15 residues. Per the germline V gene, CDR1 is KGHDR and CDR2 is SFDVKD. Clones were sequenced by immunoSEQ multiplex PCR, and TCRdb holds only the in-frame ones, with some missing. The sample contains some 300,000 clones, about 90% of which appear only once. The rearrangement joins TRBV24-1 to TRBJ2-2; D is unresolved. Sequences were obtained from peripheral blood. The origin of this receptor is a woman aged 50 to 60 with COVID-19, enrolled during active disease. The CDR3 loop reads CATSSRQANTGELFF. In nucleotides, the CDR3 is TGTGCCACCAGTTCTCGCCAGGCGAACACCGGGGAGCTGTTTTTT.